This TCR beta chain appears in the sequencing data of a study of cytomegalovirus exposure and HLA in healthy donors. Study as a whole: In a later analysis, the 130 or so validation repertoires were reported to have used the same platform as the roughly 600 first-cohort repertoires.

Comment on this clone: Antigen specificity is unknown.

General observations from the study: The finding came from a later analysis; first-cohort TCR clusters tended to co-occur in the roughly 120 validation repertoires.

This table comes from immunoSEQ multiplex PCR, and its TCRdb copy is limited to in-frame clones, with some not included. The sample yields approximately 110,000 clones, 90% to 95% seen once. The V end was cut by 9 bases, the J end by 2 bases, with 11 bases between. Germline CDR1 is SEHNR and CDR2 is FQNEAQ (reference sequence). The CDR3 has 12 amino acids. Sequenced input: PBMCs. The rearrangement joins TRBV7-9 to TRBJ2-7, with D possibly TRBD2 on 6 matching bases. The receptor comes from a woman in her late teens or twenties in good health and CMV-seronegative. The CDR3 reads CASWGLPYEQYF. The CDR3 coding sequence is TGTGCCAGTTGGGGACTCCCCTACGAGCAGTACTTC.